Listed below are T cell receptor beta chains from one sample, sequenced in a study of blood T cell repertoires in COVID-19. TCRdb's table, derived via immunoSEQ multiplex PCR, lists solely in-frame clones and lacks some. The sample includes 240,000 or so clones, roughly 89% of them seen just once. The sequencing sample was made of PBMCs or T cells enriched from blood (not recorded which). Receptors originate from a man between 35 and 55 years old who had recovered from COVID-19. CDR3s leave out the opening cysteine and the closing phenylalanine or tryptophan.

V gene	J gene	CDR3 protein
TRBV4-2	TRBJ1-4	ASSRTGQNEKLF
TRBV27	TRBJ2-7	ASSLGTYYEQY
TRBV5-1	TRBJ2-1	ASSVGQYNEQF
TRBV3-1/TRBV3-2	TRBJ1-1	ASSQVSGNTEAF
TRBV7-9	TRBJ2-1	ASGAVGFSYNEQF
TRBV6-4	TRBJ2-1	ASSEVAGGPGEQF
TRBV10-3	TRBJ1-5	AISDRADQPQH
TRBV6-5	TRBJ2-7	ACSAGTHEQY
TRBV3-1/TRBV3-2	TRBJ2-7	ASSPRTGTGGEQY
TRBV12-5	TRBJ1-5	ASGLSPTPNQPQH
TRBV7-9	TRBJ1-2	ASSLRGADVGYT
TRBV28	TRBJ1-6	ASSLEGLGSYNSPLH
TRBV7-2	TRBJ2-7	ASSLVPGYEQY
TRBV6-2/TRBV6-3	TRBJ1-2	ASSYQGSNYGYT
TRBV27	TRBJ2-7	ASSPPGELHEQY
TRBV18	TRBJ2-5	ASSPRQGSGRETQY
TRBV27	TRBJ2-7	ASSFASTGTPAYEQY
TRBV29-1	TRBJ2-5	SVTRGSQETQY
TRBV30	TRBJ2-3	AWGASGAITDTQY
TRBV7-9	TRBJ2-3	ASSSTSVLSLVTDTQY
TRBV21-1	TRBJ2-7	ASSKALPGIYEQY
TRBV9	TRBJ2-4	ASSPFLAGGNIQY
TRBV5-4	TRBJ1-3	ASSFQGGGNTIY
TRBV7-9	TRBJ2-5	ASSFSRRETQY
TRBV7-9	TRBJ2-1	ASTEDRANNEQF
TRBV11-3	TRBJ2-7	ASSFAGGQLDYEQY
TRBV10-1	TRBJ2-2	ASSESGNTGELF
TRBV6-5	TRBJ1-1	ASRNEGGTEAF
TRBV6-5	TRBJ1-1	ASKRQGNTEAF
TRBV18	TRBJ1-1	ASSPQEGANTEAF
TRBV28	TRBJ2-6	ASSRLRDSGANVLT
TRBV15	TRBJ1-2	ATSRDPRTGHGYT
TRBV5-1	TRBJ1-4	ASSQLGQGYEKLF
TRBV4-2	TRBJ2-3	ASSQDLFGLAGADTQY
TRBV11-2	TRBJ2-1	ASSLTTSGVYNEQF
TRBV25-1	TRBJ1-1	ASSEEDPLDEAF
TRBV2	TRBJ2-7	ASRAGLASYEQY
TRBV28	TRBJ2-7	ASSLHRGQSYEQY
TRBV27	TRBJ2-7	ASSLSSGYEQY
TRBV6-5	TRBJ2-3	ASTPRGGTDTQY
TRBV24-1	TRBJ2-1	ATSDLRGTSGYNEQF
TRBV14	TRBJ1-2	ASSQDSRARYGYT
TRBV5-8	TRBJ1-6	ASSLLTANSPLH
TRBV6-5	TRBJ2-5	ASRRQGRETQY
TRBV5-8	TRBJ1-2	ASANRAGYT
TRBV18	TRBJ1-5	ASSPGQGSQPQH
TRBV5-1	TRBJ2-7	ASSLNFYEQY
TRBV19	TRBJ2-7	ASSFDRVSYEQY
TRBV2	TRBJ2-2	ATTGTGRGTGELF
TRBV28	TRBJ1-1	ASSPIRGNTEAF
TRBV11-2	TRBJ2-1	ASSLVQALDPLF
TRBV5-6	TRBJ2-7	ASSHPVLYEQY
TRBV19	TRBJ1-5	ASDSPGQGFQPQH
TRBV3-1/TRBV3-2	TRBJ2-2	ASSQGSSGGPGELF